A selection of T cell receptor beta chains follows, all from one sample in a study of cytomegalovirus exposure and HLA in healthy donors. The repertoire was sequenced with immunoSEQ multiplex PCR; TCRdb's copy has only in-frame clones and lacks some. The sample carries around 150,000 clones, over 85% recorded once. The material sequenced was PBMCs. The receptors stem from a young man in good health and CMV-seropositive. Each CDR3 is given with its conserved first and last residue. D genes are given only for firm matches. Where a row states a size, it is once, few, many or the class of an expanded clone; other rows omit it.

clone_size	v_call	j_call	d_call	cdr3_nt	cdr3_aa
-	TRBV5-1	TRBJ1-1	TRBD1	TGCGCCAGCAGGGCAGGGGGTTCGAACACTGAAGCTTTCTTT	CASRAGGSNTEAFF
-	TRBV5-4	TRBJ2-7	TRBD2	TGTGCCAGCAGCTTGGAGGGGGGCGGGAGGGAATACGAGCAGTACTTC	CASSLEGGGREYEQYF
-	TRBV21-1	TRBJ2-7	-	TGTGCCAGCAGGCTCTTCCCTCGGGGGTCGATCTACGAGCAGTACTTC	CASRLFPRGSIYEQYF
-	TRBV27	TRBJ1-4	TRBD1	TGTGCCAGCAGGGACAGGGTTTCTAATGAAAAACTGTTTTTT	CASRDRVSNEKLFF
-	TRBV5-4	TRBJ1-2	TRBD1	TGTGCCAGCGCCGGGACAGGGAACTATGGCTACACCTTC	CASAGTGNYGYTF
-	TRBV19	TRBJ1-2	-	TGTGCCAGTAGTATAGGACAGGCTCTTTTTGTCTATGGCTACACCTTC	CASSIGQALFVYGYTF
once	TRBV4-1	TRBJ1-2	-	TGCGCCAGCAGCCTGCAACCTGGCGGTGGAAGCTATGGCTACACCTTC	CASSLQPGGGSYGYTF
-	TRBV7-7	TRBJ2-5	TRBD2	TGTGCTAGCAGCTTGGAGGCTTCTGGGGGGGCCCAGTACTTC	CASSLEASGGAQYF
-	TRBV7-5	TRBJ2-7	-	TGTGCCAGAAGCTTGGGACAGGGGGCCAGGAACTATTTGAGCTCCTACGAGCAGTACTTC	CARSLGQGARNYLSSYEQYF
few	TRBV10-3	TRBJ2-7	TRBD2	TGTGCCATCAGTGAGCTAGCGGGAGGCCTGGGCTACGAGCAGTACTTC	CAISELAGGLGYEQYF
-	TRBV29-1	TRBJ2-7	TRBD1	TGCAGCGTAGGACAGGGCACGATATACGAGCAGTACTTC	CSVGQGTIYEQYF
-	TRBV13	TRBJ2-3	TRBD1	TGTGCCAGCAGCTCAGGACAGGTCACAGATACGCAGTATTTT	CASSSGQVTDTQYF
-	TRBV11-3	TRBJ2-1	-	TGTGCCAGCAGCTTAATAGGCGGCGACAATGAGCAGTTCTTC	CASSLIGGDNEQFF
-	TRBV7-7	TRBJ2-2	-	TGTGCTAGCAGCTTAGCGGCCGTTCCCGGGGCCGGGGAGCTGTTTTTT	CASSLAAVPGAGELFF
-	TRBV2	TRBJ2-1	TRBD2	TGTGCCAGCTCCCGAAACCTAGCGGGAGGTCTTAATGAGCAGTTCTTC	CASSRNLAGGLNEQFF
-	TRBV10-3	TRBJ2-5	-	TGTGCCACCCAAGGGGCGGTAAAAGAGACCCAGTACTTC	CATQGAVKETQYF
few	TRBV7-6	TRBJ2-7	TRBD2	TGTGCCAGCAGCTCCGGGACTAGCGGCGAGCAGTACTTC	CASSSGTSGEQYF
-	TRBV19	TRBJ1-1	TRBD1	TGTGCCAGTAGTATAGATCTCAACATAGTAACCGGGACAGGGGGCGAGAACACTGAAGCTTTCTTT	CASSIDLNIVTGTGGENTEAFF
-	TRBV9	TRBJ2-7	-	TGTGCCAGCAGCGTAGGGCCAGGGCCCTACGAGCAGTACTTC	CASSVGPGPYEQYF
few	TRBV30	TRBJ1-1	TRBD1	TGTGCCTGGGTAGGGACAGGGGGCCCTGAAGCTTTCTTT	CAWVGTGGPEAFF
once	TRBV14	TRBJ1-3	-	TGTGCCAGCAGCGCCCAGGGAAACACCATATATTTT	CASSAQGNTIYF
-	TRBV18	TRBJ2-1	TRBD2	TGTGCCAGCTCACCGGGACTAGCGGGAAACAATGAGCAGTTCTTC	CASSPGLAGNNEQFF